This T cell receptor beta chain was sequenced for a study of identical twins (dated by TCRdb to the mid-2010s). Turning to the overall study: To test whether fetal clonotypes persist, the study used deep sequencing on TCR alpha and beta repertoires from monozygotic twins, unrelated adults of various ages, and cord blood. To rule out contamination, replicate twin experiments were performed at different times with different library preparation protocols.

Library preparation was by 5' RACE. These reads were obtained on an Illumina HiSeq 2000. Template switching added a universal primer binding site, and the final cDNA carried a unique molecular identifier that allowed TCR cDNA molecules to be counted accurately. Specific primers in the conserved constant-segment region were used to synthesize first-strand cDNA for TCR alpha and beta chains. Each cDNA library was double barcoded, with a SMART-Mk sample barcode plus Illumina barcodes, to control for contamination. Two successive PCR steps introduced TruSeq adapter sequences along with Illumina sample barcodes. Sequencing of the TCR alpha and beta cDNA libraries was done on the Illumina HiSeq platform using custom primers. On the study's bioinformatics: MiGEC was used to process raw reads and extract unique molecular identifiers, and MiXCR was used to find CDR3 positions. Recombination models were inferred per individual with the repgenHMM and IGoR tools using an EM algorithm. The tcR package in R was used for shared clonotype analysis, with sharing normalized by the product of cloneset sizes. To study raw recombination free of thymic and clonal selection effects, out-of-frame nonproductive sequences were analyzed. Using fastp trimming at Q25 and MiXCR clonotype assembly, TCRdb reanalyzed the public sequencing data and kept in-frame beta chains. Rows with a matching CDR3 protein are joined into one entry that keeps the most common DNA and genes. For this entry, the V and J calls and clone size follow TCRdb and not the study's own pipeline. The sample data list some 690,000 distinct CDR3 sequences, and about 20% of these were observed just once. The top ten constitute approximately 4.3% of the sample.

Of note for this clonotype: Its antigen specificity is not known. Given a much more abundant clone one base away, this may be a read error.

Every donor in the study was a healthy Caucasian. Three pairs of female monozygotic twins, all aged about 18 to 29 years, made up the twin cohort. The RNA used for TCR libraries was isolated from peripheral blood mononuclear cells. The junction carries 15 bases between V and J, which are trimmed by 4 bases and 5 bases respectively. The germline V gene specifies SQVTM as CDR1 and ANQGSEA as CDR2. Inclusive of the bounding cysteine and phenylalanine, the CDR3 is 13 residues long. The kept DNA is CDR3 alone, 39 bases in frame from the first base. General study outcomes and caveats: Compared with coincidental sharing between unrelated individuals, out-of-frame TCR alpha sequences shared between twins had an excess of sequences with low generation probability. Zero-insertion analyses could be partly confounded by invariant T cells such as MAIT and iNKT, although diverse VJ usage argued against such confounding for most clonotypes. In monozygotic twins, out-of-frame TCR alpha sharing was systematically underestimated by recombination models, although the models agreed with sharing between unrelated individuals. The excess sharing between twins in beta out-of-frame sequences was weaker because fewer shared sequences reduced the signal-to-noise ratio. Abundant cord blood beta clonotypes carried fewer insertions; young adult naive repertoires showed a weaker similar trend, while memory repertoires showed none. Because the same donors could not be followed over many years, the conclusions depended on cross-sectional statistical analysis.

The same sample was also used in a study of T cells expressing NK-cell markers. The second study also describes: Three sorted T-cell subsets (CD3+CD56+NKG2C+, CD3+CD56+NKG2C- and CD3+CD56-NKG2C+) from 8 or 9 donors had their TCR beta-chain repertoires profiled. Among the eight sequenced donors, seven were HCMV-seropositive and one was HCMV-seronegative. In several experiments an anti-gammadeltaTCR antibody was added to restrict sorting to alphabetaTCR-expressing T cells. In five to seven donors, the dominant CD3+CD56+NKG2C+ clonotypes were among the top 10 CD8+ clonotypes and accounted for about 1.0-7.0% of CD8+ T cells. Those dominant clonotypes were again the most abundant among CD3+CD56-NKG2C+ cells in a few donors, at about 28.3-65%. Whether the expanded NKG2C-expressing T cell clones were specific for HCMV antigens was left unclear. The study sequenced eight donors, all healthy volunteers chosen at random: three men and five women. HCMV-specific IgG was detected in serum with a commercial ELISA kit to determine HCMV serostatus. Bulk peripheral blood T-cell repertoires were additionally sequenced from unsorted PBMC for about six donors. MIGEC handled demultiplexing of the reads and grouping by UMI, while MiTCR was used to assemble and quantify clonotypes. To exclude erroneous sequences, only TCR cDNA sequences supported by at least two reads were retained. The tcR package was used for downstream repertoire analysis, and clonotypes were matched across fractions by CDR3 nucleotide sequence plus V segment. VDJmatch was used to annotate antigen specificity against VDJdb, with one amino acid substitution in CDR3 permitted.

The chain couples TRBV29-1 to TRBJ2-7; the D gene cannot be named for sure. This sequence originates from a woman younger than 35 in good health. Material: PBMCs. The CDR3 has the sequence CSVAPLCRHEQYF. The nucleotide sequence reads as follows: TGCAGCGTTGCCCCCCTCTGCAGGCACGAGCAGTACTTC.